This is a list of T cell receptor beta chains from one sample in a study of identical twins. TCRdb used MiXCR to reprocess the 5' RACE reads, holding one entry per CDR3 protein. The sample has 1.5 million to 2 million distinct CDR3 sequences; about 32% are singletons. The sequenced sample consisted of cord blood. These receptors came from a newborn girl in good health. CDR3s include the opening cysteine and the closing phenylalanine or tryptophan. D genes are given only for firm matches. Size tells how often a clone was seen (once, few, many) or the class of an expanded clone, and some rows leave it out.

>TRBJ2-2|-|TRBV20-1|-
TGCAGTGCTAGTCTGGGCGGGGAGCTGTTTTTT
CSASLGGELFF
>TRBJ2-5|few|TRBV14|-
TGTGCCAGCAGCCAAGGACTCGGGACCCAGTACTTC
CASSQGLGTQYF
>TRBJ1-4|few|TRBV25-1|-
TGTGCCAGCAGTGAAGTCGGGGGGCAAAATGAAAAACTGTTTTTT
CASSEVGGQNEKLFF
>TRBJ2-1|-|TRBV4-1|TRBD2
TGCGCCAGCAGCCAACCCTTCGGGAGGAACGAGCAGTTCTTC
CASSQPFGRNEQFF
>TRBJ2-1|-|TRBV6-2/TRBV6-3|TRBD2
TGTGCCAACAGTTACCGCCTAGCGGGGGCCTTCTCCTACAATGAGCAGTTCTTC
CANSYRLAGAFSYNEQFF
>TRBJ2-3|-|TRBV3-1|TRBD2
TGTGCCAGCAGCCGAGGACTAGCGGAGACAGATACGCAGTATTTT
CASSRGLAETDTQYF
>TRBJ2-3|few|TRBV20-1|TRBD2
TGCAGTGCTCTCCGACTAGCGATTCCCACAGATACGCAGTATTTT
CSALRLAIPTDTQYF
>TRBJ2-1|few|TRBV20-1|-
TGCAGTGTCAAGGGTGGGTACAATGAGCAGTTCTTC
CSVKGGYNEQFF
>TRBJ2-6|few|TRBV7-8|TRBD2
TGTGCCAGCAGCCTCTTCCGGGCTAGCGGGGAATCGGGGGCCAACGTCCTGACTTTC
CASSLFRASGESGANVLTF
>TRBJ2-1|-|TRBV1|-
TGCACCAGCAGCCAAGATCGTGGACCCCATGGGGATGAGCAGTTCTTC
CTSSQDRGPHGDEQFF
>TRBJ2-5|few|TRBV20-1|-
TGCAGTGCTAGCGACTCCGGGGAAGAGACCCAGTACTTC
CSASDSGEETQYF
>TRBJ2-7|-|TRBV12-3/TRBV12-4|-
TGTGCCAGCAGTGGCAGGGCAAGCCCCTTCTCCTACGAGCAGTACTTC
CASSGRASPFSYEQYF
>TRBJ2-5|-|TRBV28|-
TGTGCCAGCAGCCCGGGAGGACAGTTAGGGGAGACCCAGTACTTC
CASSPGGQLGETQYF
>TRBJ2-7|few|TRBV25-1|-
TGTGCCAGCAGTGAATTGGAACAGGGCGCCTACGAGCAGTACTTC
CASSELEQGAYEQYF
>TRBJ2-3|few|TRBV18|TRBD2
TGTGCCAGCTCACCAGTAGGGACTAGCCCCACATCGGATACGCAGTATTTT
CASSPVGTSPTSDTQYF
>TRBJ2-7|few|TRBV6-1|TRBD2
TGTGCCAGCAGTGAAAAGAGCGGGGGGTTCTACGAGCAGTACTTC
CASSEKSGGFYEQYF
>TRBJ1-2|few|TRBV6-1|-
TGTGCCAGCAGTGTCATCGGACAGAATGGCTACACCTTC
CASSVIGQNGYTF
>TRBJ1-2|-|TRBV5-1|-
TGCGCCAGCAGCCCGGACAGCCTATCCTCTAACTATGGCTACACCTTC
CASSPDSLSSNYGYTF
>TRBJ1-2|many|TRBV11-2|TRBD1
TGTGCCAGCAGCACGGGACAGGGCTATGGCTACACCTTC
CASSTGQGYGYTF
>TRBJ2-7|-|TRBV18|TRBD2
TGTGCCAGTTCGGGCGGGAGGGCCGGTTCCTACAATGAGCAGTACTTC
CASSGGRAGSYNEQYF
>TRBJ2-5|-|TRBV10-3|-
TGTGCCATCAGTAGATCAGGGTACAATGAGCAGTACTTC
CAISRSGYNEQYF
>TRBJ2-7|-|TRBV14|TRBD2
TGTGCCAGCAGCCCGTTCGGACTAGCGGCCCAGACCAATTTTTACGAGCAGTACTTC
CASSPFGLAAQTNFYEQYF
>TRBJ2-3|-|TRBV9|TRBD1
TGTGCCAGCAGCGCGGACAGGGTGGATACGCAGTATTTT
CASSADRVDTQYF
>TRBJ1-1|few|TRBV10-1|TRBD1
TGCGCCAGCAGTGAGTCTACAGGGGGCACTGAAGCTTTCTTT
CASSESTGGTEAFF
>TRBJ1-2|few|TRBV10-3|-
TGTGCCATCAGTGAGAAAACAACAACAGGGTCCGGCTACACCTTC
CAISEKTTTGSGYTF
>TRBJ2-1|-|TRBV6-6|-
TGTGCCAGCAGCTGGCCGACCAATGAGCAGTTCTTC
CASSWPTNEQFF
>TRBJ2-1|many|TRBV21-1|-
TGTGCCAGCAGCACTAGCGGGAGGGCCAATGAGCAGTTCTTC
CASSTSGRANEQFF
>TRBJ2-7|-|TRBV20-1|-
TGCAGTGCCTGGGGACGGGATCCCTACGAGCAGTACTTC
CSAWGRDPYEQYF
>TRBJ1-5|-|TRBV7-2|-
TGTGCCAGCAGCTTAGAGCTGGGTAGGGGTCAGCCCCAGCATTTT
CASSLELGRGQPQHF
>TRBJ2-1|few|TRBV5-1|TRBD2
TGCGCCAGCAGTCCAACCGCAGCGGGAGGAGAGCAGTTCTTC
CASSPTAAGGEQFF
>TRBJ2-7|-|TRBV10-3|TRBD2
TGTGCCATCAGTACCGGGACTAGCGGGGCCTACGAGCAGTACTTC
CAISTGTSGAYEQYF
>TRBJ2-7|few|TRBV6-1|-
TGTGCCAGCAGTGAATTGGGGGGCCACTCCTACGAGCAGTACTTC
CASSELGGHSYEQYF
>TRBJ1-6|few|TRBV14|-
TGTGCCAGCAGCCAAGAAACCCGCGTCGGAATTAGGTCACCCCTCCACTTT
CASSQETRVGIRSPLHF
>TRBJ2-2|-|TRBV12-3/TRBV12-4|-
TGTGCCAGCAGTTTAGGACAGGCTTGGGGGGAGCTGTTTTTT
CASSLGQAWGELFF
>TRBJ2-7|-|TRBV9|TRBD2
TGTGCCAGCAGCGTAGTCCCCTCTAGCGGGAGGACCTACGAGCAGTACTTC
CASSVVPSSGRTYEQYF
>TRBJ2-2|-|TRBV5-1|-
TGCGCCAGCAGCTTGGCCACAGGCACCGGGGGGCTGTTTTTT
CASSLATGTGGLFF
>TRBJ2-6|-|TRBV5-1|TRBD2
TGCGCCAGCAGCCTACTAGCGGGGAACTCTGGGGCCAACGTCCTGACTTTC
CASSLLAGNSGANVLTF
>TRBJ2-1|few|TRBV6-1|TRBD1
TGTGCCAGCAGTGACTTTGGGGACAGGGCGAGTAATGAGCAGTTCTTC
CASSDFGDRASNEQFF
>TRBJ2-7|-|TRBV27|TRBD2
TGTGCCAGCGTAAGCGGGGGGGCGAGTTACAATGAGCAGTACTTC
CASVSGGASYNEQYF
>TRBJ1-5|few|TRBV7-9|-
TGTGCCAGCAGCTTTGATCGGAATAGCAATCAGCCCCAGCATTTT
CASSFDRNSNQPQHF
>TRBJ2-5|few|TRBV24-1|-
TGTGCCACCAGTGATTCGAGAGGAGAGACCCAGTACTTC
CATSDSRGETQYF
>TRBJ2-3|-|TRBV11-1|TRBD1
TGTGCCAGCAGCTTAGTCGGTGGCGGCAGGGGGACAGATACGCAGTATTTT
CASSLVGGGRGTDTQYF
>TRBJ2-3|few|TRBV11-2|-
TGTGCCAGCAGCTTAAAGGCGGCAATCACAGATACGCAGTATTTT
CASSLKAAITDTQYF
>TRBJ2-3|few|TRBV5-6|TRBD1
TGTGCCACCGGACAGGGACTCGATACGCAGTATTTT
CATGQGLDTQYF
>TRBJ1-5|-|TRBV20-1|-
TGCAGTGCTAGAGGGATAGGCAATCAGCCCCAGCATTTT
CSARGIGNQPQHF
>TRBJ2-1|-|TRBV20-1|-
TGCAGTGCTAGACCCCTGGGCAGGGTCTCCTACAATGAGCAGTTCTTC
CSARPLGRVSYNEQFF
>TRBJ2-7|-|TRBV20-1|TRBD2
TGCAGTGCTAAAGGCGGGGGAACCTACGAGCAGTACTTC
CSAKGGGTYEQYF
>TRBJ2-3|few|TRBV10-2|TRBD2
TGCGCCAGCAGTGAGTCGAGTGGGAGCGGGGGGGTGGATACGCAGTATTTT
CASSESSGSGGVDTQYF
>TRBJ2-1|-|TRBV14|TRBD2
TGTGCCAGCAGCCAATCAGGACTAGCGGGGGGCCCTACCTACAATGAGCAGTTCTTC
CASSQSGLAGGPTYNEQFF
>TRBJ1-1|few|TRBV20-1|-
TGCAGTGCCCATCCCGGGGCCGTTACTGAAGCTTTCTTT
CSAHPGAVTEAFF
>TRBJ2-3|many|TRBV10-1|TRBD1
TGCGCCAGCAGCGTAGACAGGGATGCAGATACGCAGTATTTT
CASSVDRDADTQYF
>TRBJ2-3|-|TRBV29-1|-
TGCAGCGTCGGTGAAGGGCCTAGCACAGATACGCAGTATTTT
CSVGEGPSTDTQYF
>TRBJ2-4|-|TRBV20-1|-
TGCAGTGCTAGATCGAACACCAAAAACATTCAGTACTTC
CSARSNTKNIQYF
>TRBJ1-6|-|TRBV5-1|-
TGCGCCAGCAGCTTGGTAACAGGGCCGGTTTCACCCCTCCACTTT
CASSLVTGPVSPLHF
>TRBJ2-1|few|TRBV18|TRBD2
TGTGCCAGCTCACCGGGGACTACATATGAGCAGTTCTTC
CASSPGTTYEQFF
>TRBJ1-5|-|TRBV6-1|TRBD1
TGTGCCAGCAGTCGAGGACAGGGGGGACCCTATAGCAATCAGCCCCAGCATTTT
CASSRGQGGPYSNQPQHF
>TRBJ2-7|many|TRBV7-9|-
TGTGCCAGCAGCTTAGAGAGTACAGCCTACGAGCAGTACTTC
CASSLESTAYEQYF
>TRBJ2-3|-|TRBV2|-
TGTGCCAGCAGTCCCTTGTGGGGGGGCGTCGATACGCAGTATTTT
CASSPLWGGVDTQYF
>TRBJ2-5|-|TRBV12-3/TRBV12-4|-
TGTGCCAGCAGTTTATTGGGACCAGCGGACGATGAGCAGTACTTC
CASSLLGPADDEQYF